This is a list of T cell receptor beta chains from one sample in a study of T cell repertoires in cytomegalovirus infection. TCRdb analysed the reads with MiXCR anew, one entry per CDR3 protein. The data show about 180,000 distinct CDR3 sequences, with about 20% seen just once and 25% held by the top ten. No antigen has been identified for these receptors. The starting material was CD8+ T cells from cultured PBMCs, obtained from culture after CMV antigen stimulation. These receptors were obtained from a human donor in good health (CMV status not recorded). Some clones in this sample may be carry-over from other donors' samples. Each CDR3 is given with its conserved first and last residue. The order of the fields is J gene, V gene, clone size, D gene, CDR3 protein, CDR3 DNA. D genes are given only for firm matches. Size tells how often a clone was seen (once, few, many) or the class of an expanded clone, and some rows leave it out.

J: TRBJ1-6
V: TRBV12-3/TRBV12-4
size: many
D: NA
CDR3: CASSLQAHNSPLHF
DNA: TGTGCCAGCAGCCTCCAGGCTCATAATTCACCCCTCCACTTT

J: TRBJ2-5
V: TRBV7-6
size: NA
D: NA
CDR3: CASSLAFRAETQYF
DNA: TGTGCCAGCAGCTTAGCGTTCAGGGCGGAGACCCAGTACTTC

J: TRBJ2-7
V: TRBV7-2
size: NA
D: NA
CDR3: CASSLGGGASYEQYF
DNA: TGTGCCAGCAGCTTGGGAGGCGGAGCCTCCTACGAGCAGTACTTC

J: TRBJ1-1
V: TRBV7-2
size: few
D: NA
CDR3: CASSLDTPKTTMNTEAFF
DNA: TGTGCCAGCAGCTTAGACACCCCGAAAACGACCATGAACACTGAAGCTTTCTTT

J: TRBJ1-2
V: TRBV25-1
size: NA
D: TRBD1
CDR3: CASSRDSNFYGYTF
DNA: TGTGCCAGCAGCCGGGACAGCAATTTCTATGGCTACACCTTC

J: TRBJ2-1
V: TRBV27
size: few
D: NA
CDR3: CASSRRSSYNEQFF
DNA: TGTGCCAGCAGTCGTAGGAGCTCCTACAATGAGCAGTTCTTC

J: TRBJ2-1
V: TRBV6-1
size: few
D: TRBD1
CDR3: CASSDWTGAHNEQFF
DNA: TGTGCCAGCAGTGACTGGACAGGGGCCCACAATGAGCAGTTCTTC

J: TRBJ2-7
V: TRBV7-4
size: few
D: NA
CDR3: CASSPNRVYEQYF
DNA: TGTGCCAGCAGCCCAAACAGGGTCTACGAGCAGTACTTC

J: TRBJ2-2
V: TRBV11-2
size: few
D: TRBD1
CDR3: CASSFDIPGGNGELFF
DNA: TGTGCCAGCAGCTTTGATATCCCAGGGGGTAACGGGGAGCTGTTTTTT

J: TRBJ2-7
V: TRBV7-2
size: few
D: NA
CDR3: CASSLESGVTRGKQYF
DNA: TGTGCCAGCAGCTTAGAGTCTGGGGTTACAAGGGGGAAGCAGTACTTC

J: TRBJ2-7
V: TRBV6-2/TRBV6-3
size: once
D: TRBD2
CDR3: CASSGVKRLAGSSYEQYF
DNA: TGTGCCAGCAGTGGCGTAAAGAGACTAGCGGGTAGCTCCTACGAGCAGTACTTC

J: TRBJ2-1
V: TRBV7-9
size: NA
D: TRBD1
CDR3: CASSFPLTGGNSYNEQFF
DNA: TGTGCCAGCAGCTTCCCCCTCACAGGGGGTAACTCCTACAATGAGCAGTTCTTC

J: TRBJ1-1
V: TRBV7-9
size: few
D: NA
CDR3: CASSWTSRANTEAFF
DNA: TGTGCCAGCAGCTGGACCTCCAGGGCCAACACTGAAGCTTTCTTT

J: TRBJ2-2
V: TRBV7-2
size: few
D: NA
CDR3: CASSLVTENTGELFF
DNA: TGTGCCAGCAGCTTAGTCACGGAGAACACCGGGGAGCTGTTTTTT

J: TRBJ1-6
V: TRBV7-9
size: NA
D: NA
CDR3: CASSLGQMHSPLHF
DNA: TGTGCCAGCAGCCTAGGACAGATGCATTCACCCCTCCACTTT

J: TRBJ1-2
V: TRBV20-1
size: NA
D: NA
CDR3: CSASVDRNKYGYTF
DNA: TGCAGTGCTAGTGTGGACAGAAATAAGTATGGCTACACCTTC

J: TRBJ1-5
V: TRBV7-2
size: NA
D: NA
CDR3: CASSFTLLREAVQPQHF
DNA: TGTGCCAGCAGCTTTACTCTCCTCAGGGAGGCAGTGCAGCCCCAGCATTTT

J: TRBJ2-5
V: TRBV7-6
size: NA
D: NA
CDR3: CAIAEGRGTQYF
DNA: TGTGCCATTGCGGAGGGTCGGGGGACCCAGTACTTC

J: TRBJ2-6
V: TRBV7-6
size: NA
D: NA
CDR3: CASSPRDTAGANVLTF
DNA: TGTGCCAGCAGCCCACGGGACACGGCGGGGGCCAACGTCCTGACTTTC

J: TRBJ1-3
V: TRBV7-6
size: NA
D: NA
CDR3: CASSPGGAYYRNTIYF
DNA: TGTGCCAGCAGCCCCGGGGGTGCTTATTACCGAAACACCATATATTTT

J: TRBJ2-5
V: TRBV2
size: NA
D: NA
CDR3: CASTGSAGRVETQYF
DNA: TGTGCCAGCACCGGTAGCGCGGGCAGGGTGGAGACCCAGTACTTC

J: TRBJ1-5
V: TRBV7-9
size: few
D: NA
CDR3: CASRPSGQGQPQHF
DNA: TGTGCCAGCAGACCCTCGGGGCAGGGGCAGCCCCAGCATTTT

J: TRBJ2-7
V: TRBV7-8
size: few
D: NA
CDR3: CASSLKRAGNVYEQYF
DNA: TGTGCCAGCAGCTTGAAACGGGCAGGGAACGTCTACGAGCAGTACTTC

J: TRBJ2-7
V: TRBV11-2
size: NA
D: TRBD1
CDR3: CASSLAGTGVHEQYF
DNA: TGTGCCAGCAGCCTAGCCGGGACAGGGGTCCACGAGCAGTACTTC

J: TRBJ1-3
V: TRBV6-5
size: few
D: TRBD1
CDR3: CASSYPGTAKGGNTIYF
DNA: TGTGCCAGCAGTTACCCCGGGACAGCTAAGGGGGGAAACACCATATATTTT

J: TRBJ2-1
V: TRBV5-6
size: NA
D: TRBD2
CDR3: CASRKKAGGNYNEQFF
DNA: TGTGCCAGCAGAAAGAAAGCGGGGGGGAACTACAATGAGCAGTTCTTC

J: TRBJ2-2
V: TRBV15
size: NA
D: TRBD1
CDR3: CATSRDSMGRGQHTGELFF
DNA: TGTGCCACCAGCAGAGATTCAATGGGTAGGGGGCAACACACCGGGGAGCTGTTTTTT

J: TRBJ2-7
V: TRBV28
size: few
D: NA
CDR3: CASSLTGYYEQYF
DNA: TGTGCCAGCAGTTTAACAGGGTACTACGAGCAGTACTTC

J: TRBJ2-5
V: TRBV25-1
size: NA
D: TRBD1
CDR3: CASTERTGGQETQYF
DNA: TGTGCCAGCACCGAACGTACAGGGGGGCAAGAGACCCAGTACTTC

J: TRBJ1-5
V: TRBV7-8
size: NA
D: NA
CDR3: CASSSGEGRTPQHF
DNA: TGTGCCAGCAGCTCCGGGGAGGGTAGAACTCCCCAGCATTTT

J: TRBJ1-1
V: TRBV7-2
size: NA
D: NA
CDR3: CAISLVEELNTEACF
DNA: TGTGCCATCAGCTTAGTAGAGGAACTGAACACTGAAGCTTGCTTT

J: TRBJ2-3
V: TRBV12-5
size: few
D: TRBD1
CDR3: CASGGTGADTQYF
DNA: TGTGCTAGTGGTGGGACAGGGGCAGATACGCAGTATTTT

J: TRBJ2-7
V: TRBV7-2
size: NA
D: TRBD2
CDR3: CASSLGNSGNPYEQYF
DNA: TGTGCCAGCAGCTTAGGAAATAGCGGGAACCCCTACGAGCAGTACTTC

J: TRBJ2-7
V: TRBV25-1
size: few
D: NA
CDR3: CASSGAGAYEQYF
DNA: TGTGCCAGCAGTGGGGCAGGGGCTTACGAGCAGTACTTC

J: TRBJ2-7
V: TRBV7-3
size: NA
D: TRBD1
CDR3: CASSLTGDSAYHEQYF
DNA: TGTGCCAGCAGCTTAACAGGGGACAGCGCCTACCACGAGCAGTACTTC

J: TRBJ1-2
V: TRBV7-8
size: few
D: TRBD1
CDR3: CASSLASGQGVYGYTF
DNA: TGTGCCAGCAGCTTAGCTAGTGGACAGGGGGTCTATGGCTACACCTTC

J: TRBJ1-1
V: TRBV7-8
size: NA
D: NA
CDR3: CAVQETENTEAFF
DNA: TGTGCCGTACAAGAGACCGAGAACACCGAAGCTTTCTTT

J: TRBJ1-4
V: TRBV12-3/TRBV12-4
size: few
D: NA
CDR3: CASSQAEKLFF
DNA: TGTGCCAGCAGCCAGGCGGAAAAACTGTTTTTT

J: TRBJ1-4
V: TRBV7-9
size: NA
D: NA
CDR3: CASSLAGIQTTNEKLFF
DNA: TGTGCCAGCAGCTTAGCAGGGATCCAAACAACTAATGAAAAACTGTTTTTT

J: TRBJ2-6
V: TRBV12-3/TRBV12-4
size: NA
D: NA
CDR3: CASSLLPGANVLTF
DNA: TGTGCCAGCAGTTTACTTCCAGGGGCCAACGTCCTGACTTTC

J: TRBJ2-7
V: TRBV12-3/TRBV12-4
size: many
D: NA
CDR3: CASSLTRMGNEQYF
DNA: TGTGCCAGCAGTTTAACCAGGATGGGAAACGAGCAGTACTTC

J: TRBJ2-7
V: TRBV2
size: few
D: NA
CDR3: CAGSPSYEQYF
DNA: TGTGCGGGGTCCCCTTCCTACGAGCAGTACTTC

J: TRBJ1-1
V: TRBV4-3
size: NA
D: NA
CDR3: CASSQAGTILTTEAFF
DNA: TGCGCCAGCAGCCAAGCGGGTACAATCCTTACCACTGAAGCTTTCTTT

J: TRBJ2-6
V: TRBV18
size: once
D: NA
CDR3: CASSPQGPVGRSGANVLTF
DNA: TGTGCCAGCTCACCACAGGGGCCGGTCGGTCGCTCTGGGGCCAACGTCCTGACTTTC

J: TRBJ2-1
V: TRBV6-2/TRBV6-3
size: NA
D: NA
CDR3: CASRPFGRKYNEQFF
DNA: TGTGCCAGCAGGCCGTTCGGACGGAAGTACAATGAGCAGTTCTTC

J: TRBJ2-1
V: TRBV7-9
size: few
D: NA
CDR3: CASSTPSRDKSSYNEQFF
DNA: TGTGCCAGCAGCACGCCATCCCGGGACAAAAGCTCCTACAATGAGCAGTTCTTC

J: TRBJ1-4
V: TRBV6-1
size: few
D: NA
CDR3: CATGPNTGFREKLFF
DNA: TGTGCCACCGGCCCAAACACGGGCTTTCGGGAAAAACTGTTTTTT

J: TRBJ2-5
V: TRBV5-4
size: NA
D: TRBD2
CDR3: CASSLAGGSQETQYF
DNA: TGTGCCAGCAGCTTGGCCGGGGGGAGCCAAGAGACCCAGTACTTC

J: TRBJ1-1
V: TRBV7-9
size: few
D: NA
CDR3: CASSPRLNTEAFF
DNA: TGTGCCAGCAGCCCCAGGCTGAACACTGAAGCTTTCTTT

J: TRBJ1-5
V: TRBV12-3/TRBV12-4
size: NA
D: TRBD1
CDR3: CASSGQGYQPQHF
DNA: TGTGCCAGCAGTGGACAGGGTTATCAGCCCCAGCATTTT

J: TRBJ1-1
V: TRBV29-1
size: NA
D: NA
CDR3: CSVDRVNTEAFF
DNA: TGCAGCGTTGACAGGGTTAACACTGAAGCTTTCTTT